Included here is one TCR beta chain sequence, with context. This CDR3 comprises 15 residues. The V and J ends lost 4 bases and 3 bases, in that order; junction bases with no gene match: 7. CDR1 SGDLS and CDR2 YYNGEE come from the germline V gene. This record comes from a study of cytomegalovirus exposure and HLA in healthy donors. Primers: 60 Vbeta forward and 13 Jbeta reverse. Using immunoSEQ multiplex PCR, the repertoire was profiled, and TCRdb retains in-frame clones only, with some absent. This sample has about 130,000 clones; 76% occur once, and the top ten carry approximately 2%. The sequence came from a man aged 50 to 60 in good health and CMV-seronegative. The rearrangement links TRBV9 to TRBJ1-2, with 9 bases matching TRBD1. Sequencing was carried out using PBMCs. The CDR3 region is CASSPTYRGHYGYTF. The CDR3 DNA follows: TGTGCCAGCAGCCCGACCTACAGGGGGCACTATGGCTACACCTTC.